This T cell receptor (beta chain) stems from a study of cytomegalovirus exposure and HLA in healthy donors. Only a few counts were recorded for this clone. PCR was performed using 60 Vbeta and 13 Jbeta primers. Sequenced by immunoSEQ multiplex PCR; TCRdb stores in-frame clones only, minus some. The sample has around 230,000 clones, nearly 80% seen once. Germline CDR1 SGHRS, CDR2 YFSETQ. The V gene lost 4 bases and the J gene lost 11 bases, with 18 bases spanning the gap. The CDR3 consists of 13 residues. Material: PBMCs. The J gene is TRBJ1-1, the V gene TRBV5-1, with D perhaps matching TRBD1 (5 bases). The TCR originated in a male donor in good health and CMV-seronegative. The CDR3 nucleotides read TGCGCCAGCAGCGACCTGACGGGGGGAGAGGCTTTCTTT. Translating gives CASSDLTGGEAFF. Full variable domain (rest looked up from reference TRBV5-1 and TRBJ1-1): KAGVTQTPRYLIKTRGQQVTLSCSPISGHRSVSWYQQTPGQGLQFLFEYFSETQRNKGNFPGRFSGRQFSNSRSEMNVSTLELGDSALYLCASSDLTGGEAFFGQGTRLTVV.